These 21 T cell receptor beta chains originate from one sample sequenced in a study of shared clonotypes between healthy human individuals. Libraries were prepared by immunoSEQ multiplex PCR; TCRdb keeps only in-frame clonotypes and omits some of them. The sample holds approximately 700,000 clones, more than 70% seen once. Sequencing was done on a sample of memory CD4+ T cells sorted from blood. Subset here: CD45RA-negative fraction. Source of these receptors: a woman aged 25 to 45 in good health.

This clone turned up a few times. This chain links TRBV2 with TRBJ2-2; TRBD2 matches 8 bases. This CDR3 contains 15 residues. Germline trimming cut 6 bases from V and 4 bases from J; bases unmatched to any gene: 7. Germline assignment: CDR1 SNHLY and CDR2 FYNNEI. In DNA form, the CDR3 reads TGTGCCAGCAGAGAAACTAGCGGTGGCACCGGGGAGCTGTTTTTT. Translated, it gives CASRETSGGTGELFF.

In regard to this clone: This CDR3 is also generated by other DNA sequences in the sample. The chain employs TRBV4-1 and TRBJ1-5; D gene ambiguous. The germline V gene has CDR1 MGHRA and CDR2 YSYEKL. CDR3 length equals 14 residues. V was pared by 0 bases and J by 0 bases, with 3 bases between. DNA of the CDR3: TGCGCCAGCAGCCAAGACCATAGCAATCAGCCCCAGCATTTT. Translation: CASSQDHSNQPQHF.

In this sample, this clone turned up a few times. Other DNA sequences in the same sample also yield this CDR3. The CDR3 bases are TGTGCCAGTAGTGGGACAGAAGATCAGCCCCAGCATTTT. It encodes CASSGTEDQPQHF. This chain uses TRBV19 with TRBJ1-5; 7 bases align to TRBD1. Trimming removed 5 bases from V and 5 bases from J; junction bases left unmatched: 3. CDR1 is LNHDA, CDR2 SQIVND, per germline (reference sequence). CDR3 size: 13 residues.

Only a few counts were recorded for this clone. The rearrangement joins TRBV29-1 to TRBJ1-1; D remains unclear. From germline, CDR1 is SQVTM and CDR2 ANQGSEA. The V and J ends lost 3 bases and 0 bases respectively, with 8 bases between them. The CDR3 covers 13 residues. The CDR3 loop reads CSVEQVMNTEAFF. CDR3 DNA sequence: TGCAGCGTTGAGCAGGTTATGAACACTGAAGCTTTCTTT.

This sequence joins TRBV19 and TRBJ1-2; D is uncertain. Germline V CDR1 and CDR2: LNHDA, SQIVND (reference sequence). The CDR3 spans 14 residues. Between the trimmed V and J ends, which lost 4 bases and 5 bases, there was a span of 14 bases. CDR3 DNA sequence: TGTGCCAGTAGTACTTACAGAAGAGGGTATGGCTACACCTTC. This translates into CASSTYRRGYGYTF.

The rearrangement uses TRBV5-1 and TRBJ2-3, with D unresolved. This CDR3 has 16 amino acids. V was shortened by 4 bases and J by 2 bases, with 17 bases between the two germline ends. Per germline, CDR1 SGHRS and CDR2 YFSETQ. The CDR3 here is CASSRLTQGPTDTQYF. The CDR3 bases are TGCGCCAGCAGCCGCTTGACTCAAGGGCCCACAGATACGCAGTATTTT.

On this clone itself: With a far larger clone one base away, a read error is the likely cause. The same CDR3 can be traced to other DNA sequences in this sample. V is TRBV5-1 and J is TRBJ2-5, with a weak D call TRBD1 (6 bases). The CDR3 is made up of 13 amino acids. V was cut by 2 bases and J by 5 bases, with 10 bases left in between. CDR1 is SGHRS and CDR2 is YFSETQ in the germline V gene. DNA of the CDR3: TGCGCCAGCAGCTTCGGCCAGGGGGAGACCCAGTACTTC. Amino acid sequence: CASSFGQGETQYF.

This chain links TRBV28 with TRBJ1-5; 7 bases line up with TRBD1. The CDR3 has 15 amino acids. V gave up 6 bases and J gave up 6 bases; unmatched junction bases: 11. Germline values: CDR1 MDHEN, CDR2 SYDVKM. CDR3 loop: CASSPAEGAFQPQHF. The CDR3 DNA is TGTGCCAGCAGCCCGGCAGAGGGGGCATTTCAGCCCCAGCATTTT.

The CDR3 DNA reads TGCAGCGTTCGACCGGGGGGTCGGGATACGCAGTATTTT. This codes for CSVRPGGRDTQYF. The V and J genes are TRBV29-1 and TRBJ2-3; 7 bases align to TRBD2. Germline CDR1 reads SQVTM; CDR2 reads ANQGSEA. V was clipped by 5 bases and J by 6 bases; unmatched bases: 8. This CDR3 has 13 residues.

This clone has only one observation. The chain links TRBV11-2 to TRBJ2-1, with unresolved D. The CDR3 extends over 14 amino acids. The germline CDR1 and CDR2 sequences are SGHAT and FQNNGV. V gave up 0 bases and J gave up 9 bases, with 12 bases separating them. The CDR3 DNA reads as TGTGCCAGCAGCTTAGAAGTTAGGCGGAGTGAGCAGTTCTTC. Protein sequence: CASSLEVRRSEQFF.

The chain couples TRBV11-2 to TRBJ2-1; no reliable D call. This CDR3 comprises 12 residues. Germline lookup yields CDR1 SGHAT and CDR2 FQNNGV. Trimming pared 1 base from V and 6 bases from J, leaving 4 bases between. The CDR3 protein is CASSLGTNEQFF. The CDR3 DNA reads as TGTGCCAGCAGCTTAGGGACCAATGAGCAGTTCTTC.

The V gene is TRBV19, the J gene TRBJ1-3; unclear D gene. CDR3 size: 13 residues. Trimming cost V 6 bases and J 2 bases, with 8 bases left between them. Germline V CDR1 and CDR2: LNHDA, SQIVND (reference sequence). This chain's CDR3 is CASRENAGNTIYF. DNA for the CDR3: TGTGCCAGTAGAGAAAACGCTGGAAACACCATATATTTT.

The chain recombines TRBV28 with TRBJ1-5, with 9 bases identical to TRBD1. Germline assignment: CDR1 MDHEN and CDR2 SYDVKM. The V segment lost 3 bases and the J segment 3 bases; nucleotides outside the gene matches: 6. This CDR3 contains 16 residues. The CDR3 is CASSFPGTGPNQPQHF. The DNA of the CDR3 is TGTGCCAGCAGTTTTCCCGGGACAGGGCCCAATCAGCCCCAGCATTTT.

The CDR3 loop is CASSVDGGQGTPQHF. The CDR3 DNA sequence: TGTGCCAGCAGCGTAGACGGGGGTCAAGGAACGCCCCAGCATTTT. The chain employs TRBV9 and TRBJ1-5; a possible D gene is TRBD1 (5 bases). Per germline, CDR1 SGDLS and CDR2 YYNGEE. V was clipped by 0 bases and J by 9 bases, with 16 bases between them. CDR3 length: 15 amino acids.

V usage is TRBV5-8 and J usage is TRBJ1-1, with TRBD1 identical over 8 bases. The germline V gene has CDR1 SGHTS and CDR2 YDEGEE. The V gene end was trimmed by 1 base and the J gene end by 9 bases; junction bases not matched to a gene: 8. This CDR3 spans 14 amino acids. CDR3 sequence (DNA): TGTGCCAGCAGCTTGACCGGACAGGGTCTAAAAGCTTTCTTT. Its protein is CASSLTGQGLKAFF.

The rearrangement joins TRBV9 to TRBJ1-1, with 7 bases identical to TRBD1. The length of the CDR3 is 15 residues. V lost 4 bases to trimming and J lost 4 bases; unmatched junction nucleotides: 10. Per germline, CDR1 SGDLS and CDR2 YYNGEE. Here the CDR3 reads CASSPLGAGGTEAFF. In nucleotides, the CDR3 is TGTGCCAGCAGCCCTCTCGGGGCAGGGGGCACTGAAGCTTTCTTT.

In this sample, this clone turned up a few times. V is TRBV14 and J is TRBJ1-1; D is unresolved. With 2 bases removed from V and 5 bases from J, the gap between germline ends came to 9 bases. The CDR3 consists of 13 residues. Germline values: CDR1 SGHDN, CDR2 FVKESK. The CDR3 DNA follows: TGTGCCAGCAGCCAATTAAGAGGAACTGAAGCTTTCTTT. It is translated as CASSQLRGTEAFF.

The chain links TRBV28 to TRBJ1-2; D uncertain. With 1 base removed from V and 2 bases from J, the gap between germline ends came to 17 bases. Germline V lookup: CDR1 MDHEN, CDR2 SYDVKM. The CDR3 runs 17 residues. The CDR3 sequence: CASSLSLKTKLNYGYTF. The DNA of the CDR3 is TGTGCCAGCAGTTTATCTCTAAAGACAAAATTGAACTATGGCTACACCTTC.

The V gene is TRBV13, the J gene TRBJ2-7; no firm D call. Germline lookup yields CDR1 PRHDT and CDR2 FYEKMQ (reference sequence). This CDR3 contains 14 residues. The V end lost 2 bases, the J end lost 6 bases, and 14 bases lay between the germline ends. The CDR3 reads CASSLPRRTVEQYF. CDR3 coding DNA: TGTGCCAGCAGCTTACCGAGGCGGACGGTCGAGCAGTACTTC.

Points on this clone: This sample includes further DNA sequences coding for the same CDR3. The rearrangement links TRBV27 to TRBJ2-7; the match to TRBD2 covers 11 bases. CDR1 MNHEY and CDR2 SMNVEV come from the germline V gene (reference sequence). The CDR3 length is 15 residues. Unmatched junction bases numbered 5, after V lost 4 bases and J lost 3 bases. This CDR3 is CASSSLAGGRYEQYF. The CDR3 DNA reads TGTGCCAGCAGTTCCCTAGCGGGAGGCCGCTACGAGCAGTACTTC.

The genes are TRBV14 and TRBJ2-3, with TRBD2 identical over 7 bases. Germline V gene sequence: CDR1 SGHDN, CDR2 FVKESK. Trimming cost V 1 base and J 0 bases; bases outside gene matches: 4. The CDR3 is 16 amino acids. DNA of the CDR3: TGTGCCAGCAGCCAAGGGAGCGGGGTTAGCACAGATACGCAGTATTTT. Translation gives CASSQGSGVSTDTQYF.